This T cell receptor beta chain was sequenced for a study of cytomegalovirus exposure and HLA in healthy donors. Findings and limits, study-wide: TCR beta sequences reportedly predicted most subjects' HLA-A and HLA-B alleles accurately. One later analysis reportedly identified an Asian-associated ancestry cluster that showed fewer N-insertions than the approximately 600-donor mean. Analysis was carried out at a later point, and it linked a missense DCLRE1C variant to TCR beta V- and J-gene trimming.

This CDR3 is built from 19 residues. V dropped 5 bases and J dropped 1; count of bases not matched to a gene: 15. CDR1 is SEHNR, CDR2 FQNEAQ, per germline (reference sequence). This clone was seen more than once but under ten times. Its specificity is not known. Researchers ran the PCR with 60 Vbeta and 13 Jbeta primers. Clones were read by immunoSEQ multiplex PCR, and TCRdb kept only the in-frame ones, dropping some. The sample yields around 110,000 clones, 50% to 75% seen once. Sequencing was done on a sample of PBMCs. The sequence came from a woman between 35 and 50 years old in good health and CMV-seropositive. The chain links TRBV7-9 to TRBJ2-7, with 12 bases aligning to TRBD2. DNA for the CDR3: TGTGCCAGCAGCCCGACAGGGGGGCTAGCGGGGGGGCGTTCCTACGAGCAGTACTTC. Its translation: CASSPTGGLAGGRSYEQYF.